The clone carrying this T cell receptor (beta chain) was detected only a few times. Its antigen is as yet unknown. This sample stems from a study of blood T cells in healthy people across ages. Notes on the study in general: Across samples, TCR beta diversity tracked strongly with naive T cell percentage.

Donation came from healthy Caucasian individuals in Russia who were aged about 6 to 100. Germline CDR1 MDHEN, CDR2 SYDVKM. The CDR3 totals 17 residues. The junction had 10 bases not matched to a gene; V was cut back by 2 bases and J by 3 bases. A second roughly 6 to 12 cycle PCR used barcoded and J-beta primers. TCRdb redid the calling of the 5' RACE reads with MiXCR, one entry per CDR3 protein. The sample contains about 640,000 distinct CDR3 sequences, around 54% of which appear only once. V usage is TRBV28 and J usage is TRBJ2-1; 7 bases align to TRBD1. The specimen was blood. This clonotype originated in a man in his fifties or sixties in good health. This chain's CDR3 is CASSLGLGGSRYNEQFF. CDR3 nucleotide sequence: TGTGCCAGCAGTTTAGGATTAGGGGGCTCGCGCTACAATGAGCAGTTCTTC.